The clone carrying this TCR beta chain was found a few times. CDR1 is MDHEN, CDR2 SYDVKM, per germline. The CDR3 is made up of 16 amino acids. The V end was cut by 5 bases, the J end by 5 bases, with 16 bases between. The data originate from a study of T cell changes during pregnancy in multiple sclerosis. Repertoires were generated with immunoSEQ multiplex PCR, while TCRdb's copy carries only in-frame clones and drops some. The sample lists about 51,000 clones; around 94% were seen once. The chain recombines TRBV28 with TRBJ1-6; maybe TRBD1 (6 bases). The receptor was derived from a female donor with multiple sclerosis, enrolled in a pregnancy study. Source: CD4+ T cells from peripheral blood mononuclear cells, taken in the second trimester of pregnancy. The CDR3 bases are TGTGCCAGCAGTCAACAGGGCTTAGGAAATAATTCACCCCTCCACTTT. Translated: CASSQQGLGNNSPLHF.